These T cell receptor beta chains were read from a single sample in a study of blood T cell repertoires in COVID-19. Data came from immunoSEQ multiplex PCR; TCRdb stores just in-frame clones and leaves some out. The data hold more than 250,000 clones, with around 86% observed a single time. The sample taken for sequencing was peripheral blood. These receptors originate from a man between 50 and 59 years old with active or convalescent COVID-19. CDR3s include the opening cysteine and the closing phenylalanine or tryptophan. Each record gives: CDR3 protein, CDR3 DNA, D gene, clone size, V gene, J gene. A D gene is named only where the DNA matches it firmly. A clone size is listed for some rows: how often the clone was seen (once, few, many), or a class if it is expanded.

cdr3_aa: CASSSDRGRPYEQYF; cdr3_nt: TGCGCCAGCAGCTCCGACAGGGGGCGACCTTACGAGCAGTACTTC; d_call: TRBD1; clone_size: -; v_call: TRBV5-1; j_call: TRBJ2-7
cdr3_aa: CASSAFRAEQPQHF; cdr3_nt: TGTGCCAGCAGTGCTTTCAGGGCTGAGCAGCCCCAGCATTTT; d_call: -; clone_size: -; v_call: TRBV2; j_call: TRBJ1-5
cdr3_aa: CASSFRTDYGYTF; cdr3_nt: TGTGCCAGCAGCTTTAGGACAGACTATGGCTACACCTTC; d_call: -; clone_size: -; v_call: TRBV7-9; j_call: TRBJ1-2
cdr3_aa: CASSEEGEQFF; cdr3_nt: TGTGCCAGCAGTGAGGAGGGTGAGCAGTTCTTC; d_call: -; clone_size: once; v_call: TRBV2; j_call: TRBJ2-1
cdr3_aa: CASSSGTVLNEKLFF; cdr3_nt: TGTGCCAGCAGTTCCGGGACAGTCCTTAATGAAAAACTGTTTTTT; d_call: TRBD1; clone_size: -; v_call: TRBV28; j_call: TRBJ1-4
cdr3_aa: CASSAGVEGNQPQHF; cdr3_nt: TGTGCCAGCAGTGCAGGGGTTGAAGGCAATCAGCCCCAGCATTTT; d_call: -; clone_size: few; v_call: TRBV2; j_call: TRBJ1-5
cdr3_aa: CASSRGIAGQNEQFF; cdr3_nt: TGTGCCAGCTCACGTGGGATAGCGGGACAGAATGAGCAGTTCTTC; d_call: -; clone_size: -; v_call: TRBV18; j_call: TRBJ2-1
cdr3_aa: CASSSQGTGMTKWTNQPQHF; cdr3_nt: TGTGCCAGCAGTTCTCAGGGGACAGGGATGACTAAGTGGACCAATCAGCCCCAGCATTTT; d_call: TRBD1; clone_size: -; v_call: TRBV27; j_call: TRBJ1-5
cdr3_aa: CASSLVAGQSDTQYF; cdr3_nt: TGTGCCAGCAGCCTTGTAGCGGGACAGTCAGATACGCAGTATTTT; d_call: -; clone_size: -; v_call: TRBV7-3; j_call: TRBJ2-3
cdr3_aa: CASSLAWGTGANQPQHF; cdr3_nt: TGTGCCAGCAGCTTAGCGTGGGGGACAGGAGCCAATCAGCCCCAGCATTTT; d_call: TRBD1; clone_size: few; v_call: TRBV7-9; j_call: TRBJ1-5
cdr3_aa: CASSLAGEHEQYF; cdr3_nt: TGTGCCAGCAGCTTAGCGGGAGAACACGAGCAGTACTTC; d_call: -; clone_size: few; v_call: TRBV7-9; j_call: TRBJ2-7
cdr3_aa: CASSPGLAETYNEQFF; cdr3_nt: TGTGCCAGCAGCCCAGGACTAGCGGAGACATACAATGAGCAGTTCTTC; d_call: TRBD2; clone_size: -; v_call: TRBV7-2; j_call: TRBJ2-1
cdr3_aa: CASSRGANEKLFF; cdr3_nt: TGTGCCAGTAGTCGGGGGGCTAATGAAAAACTGTTTTTT; d_call: -; clone_size: few; v_call: TRBV19; j_call: TRBJ1-4
cdr3_aa: CASSFGQGTEAFF; cdr3_nt: TGTGCCAGCAGTTTTGGACAGGGCACTGAAGCTTTCTTT; d_call: TRBD1; clone_size: -; v_call: TRBV6-5; j_call: TRBJ1-1
cdr3_aa: CASSSNYKPPEAFF; cdr3_nt: TGCGCCAGCAGCTCCAACTACAAACCGCCTGAAGCTTTCTTT; d_call: -; clone_size: -; v_call: TRBV5-1; j_call: TRBJ1-1
cdr3_aa: CASSARTSGRYEQYF; cdr3_nt: TGTGCCAGCAGCGCGCGGACTAGCGGGAGGTACGAGCAGTACTTC; d_call: TRBD2; clone_size: -; v_call: TRBV7-8; j_call: TRBJ2-7
cdr3_aa: CASSHVSTGPYGYTF; cdr3_nt: TGTGCCAGCAGCCATGTTTCAACAGGGCCCTATGGCTACACCTTC; d_call: -; clone_size: -; v_call: TRBV4-2; j_call: TRBJ1-2
cdr3_aa: CASSQGLNYNEQFF; cdr3_nt: TGTGCCAGCAGCCAGGGACTAAATTACAATGAGCAGTTCTTC; d_call: TRBD2; clone_size: -; v_call: TRBV4-2; j_call: TRBJ2-1
cdr3_aa: CASSSFRGNQETQYF; cdr3_nt: TGTGCCAGCAGCTCTTTCCGGGGAAACCAAGAGACCCAGTACTTC; d_call: -; clone_size: -; v_call: TRBV7-9; j_call: TRBJ2-5
cdr3_aa: CASSLLAGGETAFF; cdr3_nt: TGTGCCAGCAGCTTACTTGCAGGAGGGGAAACGGCTTTCTTT; d_call: -; clone_size: -; v_call: TRBV7-9; j_call: TRBJ1-1
cdr3_aa: CSVVAVGHNEQFF; cdr3_nt: TGCAGCGTTGTAGCGGTGGGGCACAATGAGCAGTTCTTC; d_call: -; clone_size: -; v_call: TRBV29-1; j_call: TRBJ2-1
cdr3_aa: CASSQQTGANEKLFF; cdr3_nt: TGTGCCAGCAGCCAACAGACAGGGGCTAATGAAAAACTGTTTTTT; d_call: TRBD1; clone_size: once; v_call: TRBV4-2; j_call: TRBJ1-4
cdr3_aa: CASSLRDFEKLFF; cdr3_nt: TGTGCCAGCAGCCTTCGAGACTTTGAAAAACTGTTTTTT; d_call: -; clone_size: once; v_call: TRBV3-1/TRBV3-2; j_call: TRBJ1-4
cdr3_aa: CSVGQGAINGYTF; cdr3_nt: TGCAGCGTTGGACAGGGGGCGATTAATGGCTACACCTTC; d_call: TRBD1; clone_size: -; v_call: TRBV29-1; j_call: TRBJ1-2
cdr3_aa: CASSLEGSRGEQFF; cdr3_nt: TGTGCCAGCAGCTTGGAAGGATCAAGGGGAGAGCAGTTCTTC; d_call: -; clone_size: -; v_call: TRBV5-4; j_call: TRBJ2-1
cdr3_aa: CASSLGFDGMPQHF; cdr3_nt: TGTGCCAGCAGCTTAGGGTTCGACGGGATGCCCCAGCATTTT; d_call: -; clone_size: -; v_call: TRBV7-2; j_call: TRBJ1-5
cdr3_aa: CAIREPGSGNTEAFF; cdr3_nt: TGTGCCATCAGGGAGCCCGGGAGTGGGAACACTGAAGCTTTCTTT; d_call: -; clone_size: -; v_call: TRBV10-3; j_call: TRBJ1-1
cdr3_aa: CASSLQANSGNTIYF; cdr3_nt: TGTGCCAGCAGTCTACAGGCAAACTCTGGAAACACCATATATTTT; d_call: -; clone_size: few; v_call: TRBV6-6; j_call: TRBJ1-3